This entry concerns a single TCR beta chain. This clonotype was counted a few times. Its antigen is currently not known. No much larger clone is present one base from it, and per-base qualities are unavailable. Graves' hyperthyroidism was defined as stable when no progression to ophthalmopathy occurred over 18 months of follow-up. The hyperthyroidism patients were between 18 and 65 years old and newly diagnosed, with a disease duration of less than 2 months. Patients with uncontrolled infections, other autoimmune diseases, pregnancy or lactation were excluded. Diagnoses were based on clinical symptoms, serum thyroxine and TRAb, thyroid ultrasound and orbital computed tomography. PBMCs were separated from roughly 9.3 ml of fresh peripheral blood using Ficoll-Paque density gradient centrifugation. Total RNA was extracted with Trizol reagent, and quality was checked on an Agilent 2100 Bioanalyzer. The data originate from a study of T cells in Graves' hyperthyroidism and ophthalmopathy (dated by TCRdb to the late 2010s). Regarding the research as a whole: Peripheral blood samples were taken at the time of initial diagnosis, prior to any treatment. To identify TCR V-J signatures that set the groups apart, the researchers used a discovery cohort of more than 95 patients, made up of under 45 with Graves' ophthalmopathy and around 58 with stable Graves' hyperthyroidism. Whether ophthalmopathy could be predicted prospectively was tested in an independent validation cohort made up of roughly 19 hyperthyroidism patients plus 17 patients who later progressed to ophthalmopathy. The 100 discovery patients were divided at random into training and test sets in a 7:3 ratio. In more than five Graves' hyperthyroidism patients, the study also compared T-cell repertoires from thyroid tissue with T-cell repertoires from blood. After blood sampling, hyperthyroidism patients were treated with methimazole at a starting dose of 30 mg daily, and ophthalmopathy patients were treated with high-dose intravenous methylprednisolone. The paper reports TCR Vbeta CDR3 sequencing of over 130 peripheral blood samples: under 45 ophthalmopathy, roughly 74 hyperthyroidism and around 17 progressor patients.

Amplification of TCR beta CDR3 regions was carried out from RNA transcripts. The TCR CDR3 was subjected to a first round of RT-PCR using the HTBI primer set and the Qiagen OneStep RT-PCR kit. The libraries were constructed in a second round of multiplex PCR and then size-selected and purified. The libraries were sequenced on an Illumina HiSeq2000 using paired-end 100 bp reads. The study's processing was this. SOAPnuke was used to process the raw data, removing reads that contained adapters or uncalled bases, had a mean Phred below 15, or lacked an exact match to the constant primer or identifier. High-quality paired reads were merged with COPE v1.2.5, and unique nucleotide sequences were defined as clonotypes. MiTCR v1.1 was used to align clonotypes to the IMGT TRBV, TRBD and TRBJ reference segments. Only V-J combinations with frequency above 0.0001, covering about 99% of repertoires, were analysed. The TCS score was defined as the ratio of F50 (clonal expansion) to E x V (chaos), calculated using BLOSUM62-based TCRdist between CDR3 peptides within each V-J. Welch's t-statistics and random forest reduced around 550 V-J features to 10 to 15, which were used in a naive Bayes classifier (R e1071). The Morisita-Horn index was used to measure how similar the thyroid and blood repertoires were. The public reads were quality trimmed at Q25 with fastp and then assembled into clones with MiXCR by TCRdb, keeping productive beta chains. Duplicate CDR3 protein sequences are folded into a single record with the most common DNA and genes. The V and J calls reflect TCRdb's pipeline rather than the authors' work. Across this sample there are around 700,000 distinct CDR3 sequences, with around a third seen only once. The ten largest clones represent around 30% of the sample.

V and J lose 6 bases and 7 bases, and a span of 18 bases separates them. The CDR3 goes from the cysteine to the phenylalanine over 15 residues. Just the 45-base CDR3 DNA is kept, in frame starting at base 1. From the germline V gene, CDR1 is MNHEY and CDR2 is SVGAGI. On the study overall, not on this receptor specifically: Sample size was not statistically predetermined, and investigators were not blinded to group allocation. Most expanded thyroid clonotypes (frequency above 0.001) were also detected in blood, suggesting blood repertoires may reflect thyroid immune responses. In validation, progression to ophthalmopathy was predicted by the model with around 70% sensitivity and about 72% specificity, a median of about 6.4 months before onset. A 13 V-J signature model separated ophthalmopathy from stable hyperthyroidism, with 87.88% sensitivity and 81.08% specificity in cross-validation and 80%/75% in testing.

The V and J genes are TRBV6-5 and TRBJ1-4, and possibly TRBD1, on 6 matching bases. Sequencing was carried out using blood. The clonotype comes from a woman in her thirties or forties with Graves' hyperthyroidism. The nucleotide sequence is given as TGTGCCAGCAGGCCCGAACAGGGACGGGGTGAAAAACTGTTTTTT. It codes for CASRPEQGRGEKLFF.